This passage covers 11 T cell receptor beta chains from one sample sequenced in a study of shared clonotypes between healthy human individuals (dated by TCRdb to about 2020). Libraries were prepared through the immunoSEQ multiplex PCR assay. TCRdb's version of the immuneACCESS table is confined to in-frame rearrangements and falls short of the full clone set. An unresolved V gene accounts for under half of the shortfall where checked; the remainder is of unknown origin. The sample table lists about 2.4 million clones, approximately 94% of them with a count of one. The ten largest clones add up to 0.36% of the sample. The sequenced material came from naive CD4+ T cells from PBMCs. According to the study, the label for this sample's cell subset or site signals: CD45RA+ positively selected. The receptor set was obtained from a man aged 18 to 29 in good health. Some clones in this sample may be carry-over from other donors' samples.

The V and J genes are TRBV11-2 and TRBJ1-1; D gene unclear. Per the germline V gene, CDR1 is SGHAT and CDR2 is FQNNGV. The V and J ends lost 1 base and 1 base respectively, with 10 bases between them. The CDR3 spans 15 residues. The CDR3 loop reads CASSLVAGPNTEAFF. The CDR3 DNA is TGTGCCAGCAGCTTAGTGGCTGGACCGAACACTGAAGCTTTCTTT. The whole variable domain, filled in from reference TRBV11-2 and TRBJ1-1, reads EAGVAQSPRYKIIEKRQSVAFWCNPISGHATLYWYQQILGQGPKLLIQFQNNGVVDDSQLPKDRFSAERLKGVDSTLKIQPAKLEDSAVYLCASSLVAGPNTEAFFGQGTRLTVV.

The CDR3 DNA reads as TGTGCCAGCAGCTTGGGACAACGGACAGGGGCGGCAGATACGCAGTATTTT. As protein: CASSLGQRTGAADTQYF. The chain recombines TRBV5-4 with TRBJ2-3; 9 nucleotides match TRBD1. The germline V gene has CDR1 SGHNT and CDR2 YYREEE (reference sequence). V trimming: 0 bases; J trimming: 4 bases; junction bases outside the gene matches: 9. The CDR3 has 17 amino acids.

To note about this clone: A junction end diverges from the germline sequence, so it may reflect a read error. Other DNA variants within this sample encode the same CDR3. The chain employs TRBV13 and TRBJ1-2; possible D gene TRBD1, 6 bases. Germline CDR1 and CDR2: PRHDT and FYEKMQ (reference sequence). There are 13 residues in the CDR3. CDR3 region: CASARTGGYGYTF. CDR3 bases: TGTGCCAGCGCCCGTACTGGGGGCTATGGTTACACCTTC. Variable domain in full (rest from reference TRBV13 and TRBJ1-2): AAGVIQSPRHLIKEKRETATLKCYPIPRHDTVYWYQQGPGQDPQFLISFYEKMQSDKGSIPDRFSAQQFSDYHSELNMSSLELGDSALYFCASARTGGYGYTFGSGTRLTVV.

The chain couples TRBV19 to TRBJ2-5; 7 positions match TRBD1. The CDR3 has 13 residues. CDR1 and CDR2 (germline): LNHDA, SQIVND (reference sequence). V trimming: 5 bases; J trimming: 5 bases; junction bases outside the gene matches: 5. The CDR3: CASSDRAPETQYF. The CDR3 DNA is TGTGCCAGTAGTGACAGGGCCCCGGAGACCCAGTACTTC. Drawing the rest from reference TRBV19 and TRBJ2-5, the complete variable domain is DGGITQSPKYLFRKEGQNVTLSCEQNLNHDAMYWYRQDPGQGLRLIYYSQIVNDFQKGDIAEGYSVSREKKESFPLTVTSAQKNPTAFYLCASSDRAPETQYFGPGTRLLVL.

V gene TRBV10-3 combines with J gene TRBJ1-3; 8 bases are a match to TRBD1. With V trimmed by 11 bases and J by 2 bases, 11 bases remained unmatched. This CDR3 has 15 residues. Germline V lookup: CDR1 ENHRY, CDR2 SYGVKD. The CDR3 region has the DNA TGTGCCGCCCGACAGGGGTTGGAACCTGGAAACACCATATATTTT. This translates into CAARQGLEPGNTIYF.

This sequence joins TRBV29-1 and TRBJ2-7; 9 bases are a match to TRBD1. Germline CDR1 SQVTM, CDR2 ANQGSEA. The CDR3 totals 14 residues. J lost 2 bases, V lost 4 bases, and 6 bases had no gene match. Here the CDR3 reads CSVAGTGMAYEQYF. The CDR3 DNA follows: TGCAGCGTTGCCGGGACAGGGATGGCCTACGAGCAGTACTTC.

The chain links TRBV6-1 to TRBJ2-1; TRBD1 aligns across 8 bases. CDR1 and CDR2 (germline): MNHNS, SASEGT. V shed 2 bases, J shed 7 bases, and the junction held 7 bases outside the gene matches. The CDR3 spans 15 residues. CDR3 nucleotide sequence: TGTGCCAGCAGTGAATATCACAGGGGGGTTAATGAGCAGTTCTTC. This encodes CASSEYHRGVNEQFF.

This clone was seen once. V gene TRBV28 combines with J gene TRBJ2-3; weak D call: TRBD2 (6 bases). The germline V and J ends were trimmed by 9 bases and 0 bases, with 13 bases remaining between them. This CDR3 is 14 amino acids long. The germline V gene encodes CDR1 MDHEN and CDR2 SYDVKM. CDR3 nucleotides: TGTGCCAGTCATAGCGGATCTAGCACAGATACGCAGTATTTT. Its translation: CASHSGSSTDTQYF.

The V and J genes are TRBV29-1 and TRBJ2-1, with 7 bases matching TRBD2. Germline V gene sequence: CDR1 SQVTM, CDR2 ANQGSEA. Trimming cost V 7 bases and J 9 bases; bases outside gene matches: 15. This CDR3 is built from 14 residues. The DNA of the CDR3 is TGCAGCGCGATGACTAGCATGGGGTCGGGTGAGCAGTTCTTC. This gives the protein CSAMTSMGSGEQFF.

A note on this clone: Distinct nucleotide sequences in the sample also encode this CDR3. The chain combines TRBV18 with TRBJ1-5; D is perhaps TRBD1 (5 bases). Germline V gene sequence: CDR1 KGHSH, CDR2 LQKENI. The CDR3 totals 12 residues. Trimming shortened V by 6 bases and J by 4 bases, and 7 bases separated the two germline ends. CDR3 amino acids: CASSGGNQPQHF. In nucleotides, the CDR3 is TGTGCCAGCTCCGGGGGAAATCAGCCCCAGCATTTT.

The V gene is TRBV7-9, the J gene TRBJ2-1; 10 bases agree with TRBD2. V was clipped by 8 bases and J by 4 bases; unmatched bases: 8. The CDR3 contains 15 residues. CDR1 is SEHNR, CDR2 FQNEAQ, per germline (reference sequence). CDR3 sequence (DNA): TGTGCCAGCGGCGGTGAGCGGGAGGGGTACAATGAGCAGTTCTTC. This codes for CASGGEREGYNEQFF.